This TCR beta chain emerged from a study of T cell responses to AZD1222 COVID-19 vaccine. The study's findings and limits: None of the repertoires were sampled until the peak T cell response had passed. Clonal diversity was possibly underestimated; the donors were predominantly white British and more often female. Baseline seropositivity characterized only a handful of AZD1222 recipients.

Remarks on this clone: What it recognizes is unknown.

TCRdb's copy holds only in-frame clones and misses some; the assay was immunoSEQ multiplex PCR. The sample lists 130,000 to 150,000 clones; about nine tenths were seen once. Sequences were derived from peripheral blood, sampled on day 0 of AZD1222 vaccination. This sequence was found in an adult in good health.

The CDR3 bases are TGTGCCAGCAGCGTAGACCTAATCACTGAAGCTTTCTTT. It encodes CASSVDLITEAFF. The chain couples TRBV9 to TRBJ1-1, with D hard to call. The germline V gene has CDR1 SGDLS and CDR2 YYNGEE. Trimming shortened V by 0 bases and J by 4 bases, and 7 bases separated the two germline ends. The length of the CDR3 is 13 residues.